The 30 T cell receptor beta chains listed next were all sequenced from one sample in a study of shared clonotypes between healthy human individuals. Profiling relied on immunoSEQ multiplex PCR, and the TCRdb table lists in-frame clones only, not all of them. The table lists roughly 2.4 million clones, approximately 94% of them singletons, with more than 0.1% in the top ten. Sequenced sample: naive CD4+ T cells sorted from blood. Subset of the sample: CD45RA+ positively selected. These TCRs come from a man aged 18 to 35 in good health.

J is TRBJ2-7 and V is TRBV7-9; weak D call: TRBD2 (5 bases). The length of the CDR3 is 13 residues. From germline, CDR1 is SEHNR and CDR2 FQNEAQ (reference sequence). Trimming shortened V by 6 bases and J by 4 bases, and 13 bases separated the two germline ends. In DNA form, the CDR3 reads TGTGCCAGCAGTATCGGGGTCGGGTACGAGCAGTACTTC. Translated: CASSIGVGYEQYF.

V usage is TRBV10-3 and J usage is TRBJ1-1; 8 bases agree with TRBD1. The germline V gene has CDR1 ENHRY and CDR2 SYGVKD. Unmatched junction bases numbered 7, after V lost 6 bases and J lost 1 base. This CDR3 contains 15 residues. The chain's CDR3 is CAIRSRTGQNTEAFF. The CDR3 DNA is TGTGCCATCAGAAGTAGGACAGGGCAGAACACTGAAGCTTTCTTT.

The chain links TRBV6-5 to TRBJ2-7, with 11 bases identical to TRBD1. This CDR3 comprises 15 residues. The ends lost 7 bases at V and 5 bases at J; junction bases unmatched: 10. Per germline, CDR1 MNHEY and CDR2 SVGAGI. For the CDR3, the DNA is TGTGCCAGCACAAGCCTCCGGACAGGGGGCAACGAGCAGTACTTC. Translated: CASTSLRTGGNEQYF.

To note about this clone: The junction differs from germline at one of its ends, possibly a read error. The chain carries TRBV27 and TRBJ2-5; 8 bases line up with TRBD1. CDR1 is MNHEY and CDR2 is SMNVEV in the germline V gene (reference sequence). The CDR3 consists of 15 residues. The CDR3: CASSFGQGGLENQYF. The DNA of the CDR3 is TGTGCCAGCAGTTTTGGACAGGGAGGCCTCGAGAACCAGTACTTC.

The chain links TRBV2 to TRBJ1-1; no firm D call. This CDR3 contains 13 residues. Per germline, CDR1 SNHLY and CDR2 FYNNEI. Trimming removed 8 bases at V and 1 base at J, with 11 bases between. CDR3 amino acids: CASRVDSNTEAFF. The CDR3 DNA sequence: TGTGCCAGCCGAGTAGATTCGAACACTGAAGCTTTCTTT.

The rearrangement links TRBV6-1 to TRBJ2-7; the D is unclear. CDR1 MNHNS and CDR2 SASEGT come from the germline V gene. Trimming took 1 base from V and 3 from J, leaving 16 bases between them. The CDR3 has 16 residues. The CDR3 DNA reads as TGTGCCAGCAGTGAAGTCAGTACTGTAAGAAACTACGAGCAGTACTTC. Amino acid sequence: CASSEVSTVRNYEQYF.

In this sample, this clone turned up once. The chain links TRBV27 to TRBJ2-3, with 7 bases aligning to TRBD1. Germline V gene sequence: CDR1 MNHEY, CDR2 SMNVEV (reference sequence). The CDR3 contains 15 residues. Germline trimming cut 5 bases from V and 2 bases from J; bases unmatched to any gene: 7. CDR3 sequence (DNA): TGTGCCAGCAGTAGCAGGGACAGACTCACAGATACGCAGTATTTT. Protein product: CASSSRDRLTDTQYF.

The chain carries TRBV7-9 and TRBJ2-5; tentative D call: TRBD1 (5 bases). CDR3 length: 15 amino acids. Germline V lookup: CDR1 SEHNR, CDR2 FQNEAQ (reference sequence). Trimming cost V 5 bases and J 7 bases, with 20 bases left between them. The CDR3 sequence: CASSPGPGHGGTQYF. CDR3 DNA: TGTGCCAGCAGCCCAGGGCCTGGCCACGGTGGGACCCAGTACTTC.

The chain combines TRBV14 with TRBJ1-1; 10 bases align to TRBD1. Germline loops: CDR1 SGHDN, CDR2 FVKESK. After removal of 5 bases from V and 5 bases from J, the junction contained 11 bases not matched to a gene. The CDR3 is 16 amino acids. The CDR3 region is CASSTYSDRGSTEAFF. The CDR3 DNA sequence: TGTGCCAGCAGCACATACTCGGACAGGGGGAGTACTGAAGCTTTCTTT.

CDR3 in amino acids: CAEGIGAGTEAFF. The CDR3 region has the DNA TGTGCCGAGGGAATTGGGGCCGGGACTGAAGCTTTCTTT. This sequence joins TRBV21-1 and TRBJ1-1. TRBV21-1 has pseudogene status. This CDR3 contains 13 residues.

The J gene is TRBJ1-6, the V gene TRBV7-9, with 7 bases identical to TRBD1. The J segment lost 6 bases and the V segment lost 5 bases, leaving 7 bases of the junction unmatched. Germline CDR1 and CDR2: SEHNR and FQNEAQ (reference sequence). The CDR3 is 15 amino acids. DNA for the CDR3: TGTGCCAGCAGCCCTAGGACAGGCTTTAATTCACCCCTCCACTTT. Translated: CASSPRTGFNSPLHF.

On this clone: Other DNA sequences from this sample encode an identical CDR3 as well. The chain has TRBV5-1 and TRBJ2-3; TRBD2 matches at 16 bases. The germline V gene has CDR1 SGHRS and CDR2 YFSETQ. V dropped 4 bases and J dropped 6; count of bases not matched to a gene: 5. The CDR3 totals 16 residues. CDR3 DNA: TGCGCCAGCAGCCAGGGACTAGCGGGAGGGTTGGATACGCAGTATTTT. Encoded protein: CASSQGLAGGLDTQYF.

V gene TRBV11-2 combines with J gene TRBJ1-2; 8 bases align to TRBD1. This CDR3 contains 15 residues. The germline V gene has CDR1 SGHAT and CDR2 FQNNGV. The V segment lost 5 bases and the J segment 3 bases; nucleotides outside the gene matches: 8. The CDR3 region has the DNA TGTGCCAGCAGCCTGGACAGGGTATCGGACTATGGCTACACCTTC. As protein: CASSLDRVSDYGYTF.

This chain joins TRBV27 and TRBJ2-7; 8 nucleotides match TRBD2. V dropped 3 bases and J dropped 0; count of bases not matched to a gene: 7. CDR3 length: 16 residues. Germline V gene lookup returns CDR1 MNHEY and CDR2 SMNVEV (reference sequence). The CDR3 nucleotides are TGTGCCAGCAGTTTGGCGGGACTAGTGAGCTCCTACGAGCAGTACTTC. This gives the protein CASSLAGLVSSYEQYF.

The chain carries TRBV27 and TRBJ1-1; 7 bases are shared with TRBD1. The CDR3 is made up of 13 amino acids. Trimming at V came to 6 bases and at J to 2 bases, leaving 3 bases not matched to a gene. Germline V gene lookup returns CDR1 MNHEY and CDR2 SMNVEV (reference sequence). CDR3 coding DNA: TGTGCCAGCAGGGGACAGCTAAACACTGAAGCTTTCTTT. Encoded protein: CASRGQLNTEAFF.

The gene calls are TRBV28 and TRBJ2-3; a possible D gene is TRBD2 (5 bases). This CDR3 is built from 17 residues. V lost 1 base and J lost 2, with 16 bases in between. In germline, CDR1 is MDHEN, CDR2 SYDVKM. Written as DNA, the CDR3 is TGTGCCAGCAGTTTATTACCGGGATTAATTCCCACAGATACGCAGTATTTT. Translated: CASSLLPGLIPTDTQYF.

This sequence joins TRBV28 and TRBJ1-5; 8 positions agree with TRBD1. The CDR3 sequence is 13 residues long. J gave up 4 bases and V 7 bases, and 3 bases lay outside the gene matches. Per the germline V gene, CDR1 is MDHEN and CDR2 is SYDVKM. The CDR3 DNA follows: TGTGCCAGCACTACAGGGGGGAATCAGCCCCAGCATTTT. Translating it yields CASTTGGNQPQHF. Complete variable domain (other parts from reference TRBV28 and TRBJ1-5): DVKVTQSSRYLVKRTGEKVFLECVQDMDHENMFWYRQDPGLGLRLIYFSYDVKMKEKGDIPEGYSVSREKKERFSLILESASTNQTSMYLCASTTGGNQPQHFGDGTRLSIL.

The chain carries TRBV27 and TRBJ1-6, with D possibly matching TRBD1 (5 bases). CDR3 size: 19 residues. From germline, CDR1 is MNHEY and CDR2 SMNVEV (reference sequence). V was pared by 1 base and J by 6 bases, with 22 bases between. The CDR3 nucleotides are TGTGCCAGCAGTTTATATGCCCCTCTAAGACAGTCGTTTAATTCACCCCTCCACTTT. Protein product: CASSLYAPLRQSFNSPLHF.

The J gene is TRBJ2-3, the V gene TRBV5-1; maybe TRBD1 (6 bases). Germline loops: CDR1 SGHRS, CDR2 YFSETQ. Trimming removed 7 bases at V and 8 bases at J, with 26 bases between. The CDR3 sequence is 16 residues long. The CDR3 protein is CASALGTGQEGRTQYF. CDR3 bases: TGCGCCAGCGCACTTGGCACGGGACAAGAAGGGCGTACGCAGTATTTT.

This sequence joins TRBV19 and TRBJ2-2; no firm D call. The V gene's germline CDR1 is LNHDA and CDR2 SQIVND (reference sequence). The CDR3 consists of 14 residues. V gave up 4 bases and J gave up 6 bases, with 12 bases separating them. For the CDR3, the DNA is TGTGCCAGTAGTAGTCAAAGTGGCGCCGGGGAGCTGTTTTTT. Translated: CASSSQSGAGELFF.

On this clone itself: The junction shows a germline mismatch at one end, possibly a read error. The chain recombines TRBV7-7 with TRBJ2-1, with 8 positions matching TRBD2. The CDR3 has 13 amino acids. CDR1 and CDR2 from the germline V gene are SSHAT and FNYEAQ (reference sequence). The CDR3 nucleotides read TGTGCTAGCAGCTCCGGACTAGCCAATGAGCAGTTCTTC. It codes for CASSSGLANEQFF.

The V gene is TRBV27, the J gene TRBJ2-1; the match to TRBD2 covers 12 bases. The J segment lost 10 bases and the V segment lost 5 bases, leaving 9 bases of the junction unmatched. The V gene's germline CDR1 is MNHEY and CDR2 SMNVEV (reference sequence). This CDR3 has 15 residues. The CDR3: CASSLAGGRTEEQFF. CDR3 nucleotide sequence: TGTGCCAGCAGTCTAGCGGGGGGGCGGACGGAGGAGCAGTTCTTC.

CDR3 nucleotides: TGCGCCAGCAGAACCGGTGAGGGTTGGGACACTGAAGCTTTCTTT. Protein sequence: CASRTGEGWDTEAFF. The chain carries TRBV5-1 and TRBJ1-1; D is unclear. This CDR3 contains 15 residues. CDR1 and CDR2 (germline): SGHRS, YFSETQ. The V end lost 5 bases, the J end lost 3 bases, and 17 bases lay between the germline ends.

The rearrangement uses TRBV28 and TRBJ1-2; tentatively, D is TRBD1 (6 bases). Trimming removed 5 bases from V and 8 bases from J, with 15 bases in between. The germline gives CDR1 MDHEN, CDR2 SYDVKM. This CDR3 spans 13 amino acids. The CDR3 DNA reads TGTGCCAGCAGTCGGGACAACATTGGGGGCTACACCTTC. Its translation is CASSRDNIGGYTF.

CDR3 region: CASSEMVAGGTDTQYF. Here the CDR3 DNA reads TGTGCCAGCAGTGAGATGGTAGCGGGGGGAACAGATACGCAGTATTTT. This rearrangement joins TRBV6-1 to TRBJ2-3, with TRBD2 identical over 10 bases. V shed 3 bases and J 3 bases; nucleotides not matched to a gene: 6. Germline CDR1 MNHNS, CDR2 SASEGT. This CDR3 has 16 residues.

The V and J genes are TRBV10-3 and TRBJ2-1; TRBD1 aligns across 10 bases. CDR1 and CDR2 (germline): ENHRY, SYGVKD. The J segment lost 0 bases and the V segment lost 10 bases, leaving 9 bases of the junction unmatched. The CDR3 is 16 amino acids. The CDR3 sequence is CASLRDRGSSYNEQFF. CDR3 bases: TGTGCCAGTCTCCGGGACAGGGGCAGCTCCTACAATGAGCAGTTCTTC.

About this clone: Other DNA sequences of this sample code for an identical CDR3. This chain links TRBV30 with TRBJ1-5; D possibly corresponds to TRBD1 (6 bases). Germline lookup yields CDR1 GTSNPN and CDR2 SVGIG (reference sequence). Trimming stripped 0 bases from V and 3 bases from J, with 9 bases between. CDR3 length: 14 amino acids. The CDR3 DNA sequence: TGTGCCTGGAGTGTAGGACAGCTCAATCAGCCCCAGCATTTT. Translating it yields CAWSVGQLNQPQHF.

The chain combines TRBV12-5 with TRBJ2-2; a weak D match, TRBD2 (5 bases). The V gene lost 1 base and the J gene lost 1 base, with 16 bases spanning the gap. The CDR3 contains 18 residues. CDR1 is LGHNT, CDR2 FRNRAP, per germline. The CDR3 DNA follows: TGTGCTAGTGGTTTGGGCGACAAGACTGGAGGGAACACCGGGGAGCTGTTTTTT. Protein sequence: CASGLGDKTGGNTGELFF.

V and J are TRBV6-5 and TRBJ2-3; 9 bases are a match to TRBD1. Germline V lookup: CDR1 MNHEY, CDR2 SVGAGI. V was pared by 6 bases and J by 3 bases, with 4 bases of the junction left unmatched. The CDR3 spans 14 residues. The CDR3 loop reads CASRQDRGTDTQYF. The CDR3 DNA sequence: TGTGCCAGCAGGCAGGACAGGGGAACAGATACGCAGTATTTT.

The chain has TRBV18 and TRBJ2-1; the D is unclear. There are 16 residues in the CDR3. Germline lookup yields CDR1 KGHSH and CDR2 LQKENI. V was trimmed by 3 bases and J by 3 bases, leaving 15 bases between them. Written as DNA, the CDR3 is TGTGCCAGCTCACCCGATCGTGCGCCTATCTACAATGAGCAGTTCTTC. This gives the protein CASSPDRAPIYNEQFF. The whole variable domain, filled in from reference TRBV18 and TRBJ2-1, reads NAGVMQNPRHLVRRRGQEARLRCSPMKGHSHVYWYRQLPEEGLKFMVYLQKENIIDESGMPKERFSAEFPKEGPSILRIQQVVRGDSAAYFCASSPDRAPIYNEQFFGPGTRLTVL.